This is a list of T cell receptor beta chains from one sample in a study of PD-1 blockade in mismatch repair-deficient tumors. No cognate antigen is known for these TCRs. This table comes from immunoSEQ multiplex PCR, and its TCRdb copy is limited to in-frame clones, with some not included. The table shows over 13,000 clones, with approximately 80% occurring only once. This material consisted of cells cultured in vitro, taken from a patient treated with pembrolizumab. The receptors were sampled from an adult with mismatch repair-deficient cancer. Both conserved end residues are part of each CDR3.

len | v_gene | CDR3aa
17 | TRBV13 | CASSFGRLAGGQETQYF
13 | TRBV6-5 | CASSYTGTYEQYF
15 | TRBV11-3 | CASSLGHTNTGELFF
15 | TRBV6-5 | CASSLAVSPHNEQFF
18 | TRBV9 | CASSHSGLAGSNTGELFF
14 | TRBV10-3 | CAISESGVQETQYF
13 | TRBV7-3 | CASSPPSANEQFF
16 | TRBV2 | CASSLRLFSSGNTIYF
15 | TRBV11-2 | CASSLEGGRSYEQYF
13 | TRBV19 | CASSSEGIQPQHF
15 | TRBV27 | CASSLGTGRNQPQHF
14 | TRBV6-5 | CASSYTGGASKLFF
16 | TRBV5-6 | CASRRSWTGDRDGYTF
12 | TRBV6-1 | CASSNMPQPQHF
12 | TRBV19 | CASSMRGTEAFF
16 | TRBV28 | CASIQTGGSSNQPQHF
13 | TRBV19 | CASSRPPMDTQYF
16 | TRBV5-1 | CASSENSGTSTDTQYF
13 | TRBV7-9 | CASSLALEEKLFF
15 | TRBV5-1 | CASSLPQGAGETQYF
14 | TRBV29-1 | CSVAKRGEGNEQFF
13 | TRBV10-3 | CAITQSGGNEQFF
13 | TRBV27 | CASSLGGNTEAFF
14 | TRBV27 | CASSLQGTNEKLFF
16 | TRBV12-5 | CASGLANRGTVAGYTF
16 | TRBV7-9 | CASSLAAGWSGNTIYF
15 | TRBV30 | CAWSLFQGSGNTIYF
16 | TRBV7-7 | CASSSLAGSSSYEQYF
14 | TRBV7-6 | CASSLKGGGDTQYF
17 | TRBV12-5 | CASGILAGQSRANVLTF
14 | TRBV28 | CASSWDTNTGELFF
15 | TRBV12-5 | CASGLSWATRQPQHF
13 | TRBV6-5 | CASSGTLNYGYTF